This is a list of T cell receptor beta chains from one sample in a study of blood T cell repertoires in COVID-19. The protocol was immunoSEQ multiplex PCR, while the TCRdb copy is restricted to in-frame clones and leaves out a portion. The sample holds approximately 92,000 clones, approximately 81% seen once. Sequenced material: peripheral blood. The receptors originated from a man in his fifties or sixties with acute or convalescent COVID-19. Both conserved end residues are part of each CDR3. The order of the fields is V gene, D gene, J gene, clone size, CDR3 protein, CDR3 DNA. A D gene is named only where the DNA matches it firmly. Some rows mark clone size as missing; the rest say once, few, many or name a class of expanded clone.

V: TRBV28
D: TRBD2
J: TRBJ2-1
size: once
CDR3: CASSLGTSAYNEQFF
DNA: TGTGCCAGCAGTTTAGGCACTAGCGCCTACAATGAGCAGTTCTTC

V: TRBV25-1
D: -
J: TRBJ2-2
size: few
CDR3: CATKQGLSNTGELFF
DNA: TGTGCCACCAAACAGGGCCTGTCGAACACCGGGGAGCTGTTTTTT

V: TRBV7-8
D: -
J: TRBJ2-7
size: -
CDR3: CASSLAGQGFYEQYF
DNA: TGTGCCAGCAGCTTAGCGGGACAAGGGTTTTACGAGCAGTACTTC

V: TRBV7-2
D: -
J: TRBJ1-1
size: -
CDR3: CASSAPGAGNTEAFF
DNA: TGTGCCAGCAGCGCCCCAGGGGCAGGGAACACTGAAGCTTTCTTT

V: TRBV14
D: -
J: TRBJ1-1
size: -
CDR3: CASSQGGEDTEAFF
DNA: TGTGCCAGCAGCCAAGGGGGGGAGGACACTGAAGCTTTCTTT

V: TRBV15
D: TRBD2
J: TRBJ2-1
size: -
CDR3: CATSSGTTYNEQFF
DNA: TGTGCCACAAGTAGCGGGACTACCTACAATGAGCAGTTCTTC

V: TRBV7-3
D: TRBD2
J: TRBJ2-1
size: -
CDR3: CASSPRTSGGVVQFF
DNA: TGTGCCAGCAGCCCCCGGACTAGCGGGGGGGTCGTGCAGTTCTTC

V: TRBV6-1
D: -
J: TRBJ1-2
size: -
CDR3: CASSEAGTSNYGYTF
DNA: TGTGCCAGCAGTGAAGCGGGGACTTCGAACTATGGCTACACCTTC

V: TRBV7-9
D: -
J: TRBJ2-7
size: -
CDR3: CASSLSPRDEQYF
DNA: TGTGCCAGCAGCTTATCGCCCCGCGATGAGCAGTACTTC

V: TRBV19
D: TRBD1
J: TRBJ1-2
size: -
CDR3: CASSSGTGGGYTF
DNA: TGTGCCAGTAGTAGCGGGACAGGGGGCGGCTACACCTTC

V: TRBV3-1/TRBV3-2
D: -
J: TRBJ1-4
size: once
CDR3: CASSLRTGATNEKLFF
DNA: TGTGCCAGCAGCTTAAGGACGGGAGCAACTAATGAAAAACTGTTTTTT

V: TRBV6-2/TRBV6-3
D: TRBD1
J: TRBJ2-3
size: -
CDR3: CASSFGQGILPDTQYF
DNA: TGTGCCAGCAGTTTTGGACAGGGAATCCTTCCAGATACGCAGTATTTT

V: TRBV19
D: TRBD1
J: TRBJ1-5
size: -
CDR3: CASSRQGGFQPQHF
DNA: TGTGCCAGTAGTCGCCAGGGGGGATTCCAGCCCCAGCATTTT

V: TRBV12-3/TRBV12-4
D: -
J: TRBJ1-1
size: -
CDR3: CASSFGQPGRAFF
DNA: TGTGCCAGCAGTTTCGGACAGCCCGGCCGGGCTTTCTTT

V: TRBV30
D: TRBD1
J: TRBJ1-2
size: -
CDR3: CAWSPTGLYGYTF
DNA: TGTGCCTGGAGTCCGACAGGGCTGTATGGCTACACCTTC

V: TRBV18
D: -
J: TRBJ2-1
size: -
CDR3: CASSPPGYNEQFF
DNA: TGTGCCAGCTCACCCCCCGGCTACAATGAGCAGTTCTTC

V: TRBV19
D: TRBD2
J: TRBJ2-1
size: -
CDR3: CASSTLGKLARNMHEQFF
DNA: TGTGCCAGTAGTACCTTAGGAAAACTAGCGAGAAACATGCATGAGCAGTTCTTC

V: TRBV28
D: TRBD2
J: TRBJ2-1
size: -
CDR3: CASRPSYSGSWHEQFF
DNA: TGTGCCAGCAGGCCCAGTTATAGCGGGAGTTGGCATGAGCAGTTCTTC

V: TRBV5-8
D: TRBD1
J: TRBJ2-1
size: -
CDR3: CASSLPGTGEDEQFF
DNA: TGTGCCAGCAGCTTACCCGGGACAGGGGAGGATGAGCAGTTCTTC

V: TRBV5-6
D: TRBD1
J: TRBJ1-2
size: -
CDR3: CASSFLQGAGHYGYTF
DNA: TGTGCCAGCAGCTTTCTACAGGGGGCCGGTCACTATGGCTACACCTTC

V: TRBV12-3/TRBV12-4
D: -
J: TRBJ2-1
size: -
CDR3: CASRDPGSKQFF
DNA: TGTGCCAGCAGAGACCCGGGAAGTAAGCAGTTCTTC

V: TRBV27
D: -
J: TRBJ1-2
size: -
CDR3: CASSFGGGGGSGYTF
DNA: TGTGCCAGCAGTTTCGGCGGTGGCGGTGGCAGTGGCTACACCTTC

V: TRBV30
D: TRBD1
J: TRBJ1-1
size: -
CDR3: CAWSVRTGQGIGTEAFF
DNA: TGTGCCTGGAGTGTACGGACGGGACAGGGGATTGGGACTGAAGCTTTCTTT

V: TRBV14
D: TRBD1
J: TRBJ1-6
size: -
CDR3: CASTPGTAFNSPLHF
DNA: TGTGCCAGCACCCCCGGGACAGCTTTTAATTCACCCCTCCACTTT

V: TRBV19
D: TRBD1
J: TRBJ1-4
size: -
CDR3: CASSPQGAGNEKLFF
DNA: TGTGCCAGTAGCCCTCAGGGGGCAGGTAATGAAAAACTGTTTTTT

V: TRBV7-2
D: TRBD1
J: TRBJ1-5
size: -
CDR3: CASSSSGTGQPQHF
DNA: TGTGCCAGCAGCTCGAGCGGGACAGGTCAGCCCCAGCATTTT

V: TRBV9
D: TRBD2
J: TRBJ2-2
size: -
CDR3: CASSVRGTSGSFRGTGELFF
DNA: TGTGCCAGCAGCGTGAGAGGGACTAGCGGGAGTTTCAGAGGTACCGGGGAGCTGTTTTTT

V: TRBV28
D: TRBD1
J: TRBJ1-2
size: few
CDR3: CASSSPGGTIYGYTF
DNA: TGTGCCAGCAGTTCCCCAGGGGGCACTATCTATGGCTACACCTTC

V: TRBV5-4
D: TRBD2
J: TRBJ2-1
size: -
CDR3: CASSIGGLSSYNEQFF
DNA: TGTGCCAGCAGCATCGGGGGGTTGAGCTCCTACAATGAGCAGTTCTTC

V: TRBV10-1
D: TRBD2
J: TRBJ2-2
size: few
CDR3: CASSRAGGPGTGELFF
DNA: TGCGCCAGCAGTCGAGCGGGAGGGCCGGGCACCGGGGAGCTGTTTTTT

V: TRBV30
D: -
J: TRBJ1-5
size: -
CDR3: CAWGGGHSNQPQHF
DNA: TGTGCCTGGGGGGGAGGACATAGCAATCAGCCCCAGCATTTT

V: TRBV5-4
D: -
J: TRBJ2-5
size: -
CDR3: CASSFRTVQETQYF
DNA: TGTGCCAGCAGCTTCCGGACAGTCCAAGAGACCCAGTACTTC

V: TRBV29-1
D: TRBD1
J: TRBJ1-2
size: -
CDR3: CSVEPGQGTAGGYTF
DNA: TGCAGCGTTGAGCCGGGACAGGGGACCGCGGGCGGCTACACCTTC

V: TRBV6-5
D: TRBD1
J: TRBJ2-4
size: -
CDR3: CASRPDRGRNIQYF
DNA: TGTGCCAGCAGGCCGGACAGGGGTAGGAACATTCAGTACTTC

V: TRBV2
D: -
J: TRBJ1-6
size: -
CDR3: CASSGQDNSPLHF
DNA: TGTGCCAGCAGTGGTCAGGATAATTCACCCCTCCACTTT

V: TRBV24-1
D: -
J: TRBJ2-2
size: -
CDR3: CATSEEEGTGELFF
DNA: TGTGCCACCAGTGAAGAAGAGGGCACCGGGGAGCTGTTTTTT

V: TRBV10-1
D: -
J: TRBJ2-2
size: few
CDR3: CASSGPGPGELFF
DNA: TGCGCCAGCAGTGGACCAGGCCCCGGGGAGCTGTTTTTT